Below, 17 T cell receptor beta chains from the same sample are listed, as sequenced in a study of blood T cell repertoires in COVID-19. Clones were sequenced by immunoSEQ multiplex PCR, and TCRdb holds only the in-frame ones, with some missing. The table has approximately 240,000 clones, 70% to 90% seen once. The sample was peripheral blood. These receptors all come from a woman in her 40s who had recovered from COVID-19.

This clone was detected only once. The CDR3 bases are TGTGCCATCGGGGCTGAAGAGACCCAGTACTTC. Its translation is CAIGAEETQYF. The J gene is TRBJ2-5, the V gene TRBV10-3; TRBD1 might be the D (5 bases). Germline lookup yields CDR1 ENHRY and CDR2 SYGVKD. The CDR3 has 11 residues. V lost 8 bases to trimming and J lost 3 bases, with 7 bases between them.

Here the CDR3 DNA reads TGTGCCAGCAGTCCAGGGTTCAATCAGCCCCAGCATTTT. Translating gives CASSPGFNQPQHF. The gene calls are TRBV28 and TRBJ1-5; D is possibly TRBD1 (5 bases). The CDR3 covers 13 residues. Trimming pared 5 bases from V and 3 bases from J, leaving 8 bases between. Looked up from germline, CDR1 is MDHEN and CDR2 is SYDVKM.

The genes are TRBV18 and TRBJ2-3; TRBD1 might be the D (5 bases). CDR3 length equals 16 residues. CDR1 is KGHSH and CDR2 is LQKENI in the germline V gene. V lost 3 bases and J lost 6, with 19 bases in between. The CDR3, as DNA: TGTGCCAGCTCACCGGTGGACACGATCAACGCGGATACGCAGTATTTT. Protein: CASSPVDTINADTQYF.

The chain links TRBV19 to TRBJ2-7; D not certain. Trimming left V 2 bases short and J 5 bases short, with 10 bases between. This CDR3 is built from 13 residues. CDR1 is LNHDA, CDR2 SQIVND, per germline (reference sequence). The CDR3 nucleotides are TGTGCCAGTAGTATAATCCTAGGTAACGAGCAGTACTTC. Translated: CASSIILGNEQYF.

In nucleotides, the CDR3 is TGTGCCAGTATTGGGACAGGGAGGAACTCGGGGGGCTACACCTTC. Translated, it gives CASIGTGRNSGGYTF. The genes are TRBV19 and TRBJ1-2, with 9 bases fitting TRBD1. CDR3 length: 15 amino acids. From germline, CDR1 is LNHDA and CDR2 SQIVND (reference sequence). J lost 8 bases, V lost 7 bases, and 14 bases had no gene match. Supplemented by reference TRBV19 and TRBJ1-2, the full variable domain reads DGGITQSPKYLFRKEGQNVTLSCEQNLNHDAMYWYRQDPGQGLRLIYYSQIVNDFQKGDIAEGYSVSREKKESFPLTVTSAQKNPTAFYLCASIGTGRNSGGYTFGSGTRLTVV.

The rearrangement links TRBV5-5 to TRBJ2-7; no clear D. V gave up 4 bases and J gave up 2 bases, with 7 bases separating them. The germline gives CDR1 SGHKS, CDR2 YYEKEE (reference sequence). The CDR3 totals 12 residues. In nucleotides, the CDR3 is TGTGCCAGCAGCGACAAGACCTACGAGCAGTACTTC. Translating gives CASSDKTYEQYF.

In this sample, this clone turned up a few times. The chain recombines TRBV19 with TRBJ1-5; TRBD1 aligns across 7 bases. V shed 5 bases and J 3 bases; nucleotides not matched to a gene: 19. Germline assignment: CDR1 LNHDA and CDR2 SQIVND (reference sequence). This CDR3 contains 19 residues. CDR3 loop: CASSLGRSRGSIFNQPQHF. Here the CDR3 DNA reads TGTGCCAGTAGTCTAGGGCGAAGCAGGGGGTCCATTTTCAATCAGCCCCAGCATTTT.

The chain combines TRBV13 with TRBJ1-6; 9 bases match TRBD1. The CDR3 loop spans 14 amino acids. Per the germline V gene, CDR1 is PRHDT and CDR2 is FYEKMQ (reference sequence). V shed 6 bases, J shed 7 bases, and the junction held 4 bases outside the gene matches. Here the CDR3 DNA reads TGTGCCAGCAGACAGGGGGCGAGGAATTCACCCCTCCACTTT. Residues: CASRQGARNSPLHF. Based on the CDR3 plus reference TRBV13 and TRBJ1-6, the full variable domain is AAGVIQSPRHLIKEKRETATLKCYPIPRHDTVYWYQQGPGQDPQFLISFYEKMQSDKGSIPDRFSAQQFSDYHSELNMSSLELGDSALYFCASRQGARNSPLHFGNGTRLTVT.

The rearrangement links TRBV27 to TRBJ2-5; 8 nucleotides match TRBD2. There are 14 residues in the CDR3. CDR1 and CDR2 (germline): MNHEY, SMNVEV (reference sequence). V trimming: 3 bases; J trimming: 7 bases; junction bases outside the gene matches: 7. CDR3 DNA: TGTGCCAGCAGTTTGTCCGGGGGGGCGGGGACCCAGTACTTC. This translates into CASSLSGGAGTQYF.

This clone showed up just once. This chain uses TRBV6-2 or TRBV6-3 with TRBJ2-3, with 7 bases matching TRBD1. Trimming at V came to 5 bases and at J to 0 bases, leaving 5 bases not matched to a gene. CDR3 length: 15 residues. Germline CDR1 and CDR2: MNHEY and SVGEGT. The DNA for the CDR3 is TGTGCCAGCAGTAAGACAGGGTCTAGCACAGATACGCAGTATTTT. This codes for CASSKTGSSTDTQYF.

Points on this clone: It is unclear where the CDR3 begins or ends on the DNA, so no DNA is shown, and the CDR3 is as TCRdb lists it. CDR3 protein: CASSKIPVASGSSYNEQFF. The genes are TRBV21-1 and TRBJ2-1; TRBD2 was called by the table and not checked on the DNA. TRBV21-1 is assigned pseudogene status. The CDR3 length is 19 residues, termini included.

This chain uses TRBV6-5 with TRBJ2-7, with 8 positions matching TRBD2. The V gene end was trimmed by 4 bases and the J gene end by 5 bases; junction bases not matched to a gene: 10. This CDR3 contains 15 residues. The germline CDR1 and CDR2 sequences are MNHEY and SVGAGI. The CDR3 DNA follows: TGTGCCAGCAGTTCCAGGGCGGGGGGAATCGACGAGCAGTACTTC. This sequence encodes CASSSRAGGIDEQYF.

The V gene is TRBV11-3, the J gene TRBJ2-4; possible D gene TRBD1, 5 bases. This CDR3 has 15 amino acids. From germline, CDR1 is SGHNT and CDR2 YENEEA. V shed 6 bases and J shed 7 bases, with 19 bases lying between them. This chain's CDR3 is CASSQLGSRANIQYF. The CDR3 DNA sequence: TGTGCCAGCAGTCAACTTGGGTCCAGGGCCAACATTCAGTACTTC.

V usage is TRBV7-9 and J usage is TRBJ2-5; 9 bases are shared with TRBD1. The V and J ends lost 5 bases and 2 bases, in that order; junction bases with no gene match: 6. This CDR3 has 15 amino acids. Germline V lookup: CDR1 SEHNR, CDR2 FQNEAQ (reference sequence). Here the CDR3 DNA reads TGTGCCAGCAGCGCCCTTGGGACAGGGCAAGAGACCCAGTACTTC. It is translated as CASSALGTGQETQYF.

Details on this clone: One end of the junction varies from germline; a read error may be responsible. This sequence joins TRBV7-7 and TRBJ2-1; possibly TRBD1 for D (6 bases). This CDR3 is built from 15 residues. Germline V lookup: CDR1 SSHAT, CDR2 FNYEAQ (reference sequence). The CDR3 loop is CASSLDRSSYNEQFF. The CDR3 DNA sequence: TGTGCTAGCAGTCTAGACAGGAGCTCCTACAATGAGCAGTTCTTC. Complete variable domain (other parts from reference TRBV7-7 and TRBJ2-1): GAGVSQSPRYKVTKRGQDVTLRCDPISSHATLYWYQQALGQGPEFLTYFNYEAQPDKSGLPSDRFSAERPEGSISTLTIQRTEQRDSAMYRCASSLDRSSYNEQFFGPGTRLTVL.

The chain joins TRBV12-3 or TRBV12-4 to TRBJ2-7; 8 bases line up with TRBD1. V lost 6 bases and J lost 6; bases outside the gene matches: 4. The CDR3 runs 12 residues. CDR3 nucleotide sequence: TGTGCCAGCAGCGCGACAGGGGCCGAGCAGTACTTC. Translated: CASSATGAEQYF.

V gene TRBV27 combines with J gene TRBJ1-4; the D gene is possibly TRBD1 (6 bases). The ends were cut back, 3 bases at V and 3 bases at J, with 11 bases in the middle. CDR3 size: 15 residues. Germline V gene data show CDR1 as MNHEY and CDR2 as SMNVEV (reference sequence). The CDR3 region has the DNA TGTGCCAGCAGTTTTTGGGGGCGGGCTAATGAAAAACTGTTTTTT. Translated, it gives CASSFWGRANEKLFF.